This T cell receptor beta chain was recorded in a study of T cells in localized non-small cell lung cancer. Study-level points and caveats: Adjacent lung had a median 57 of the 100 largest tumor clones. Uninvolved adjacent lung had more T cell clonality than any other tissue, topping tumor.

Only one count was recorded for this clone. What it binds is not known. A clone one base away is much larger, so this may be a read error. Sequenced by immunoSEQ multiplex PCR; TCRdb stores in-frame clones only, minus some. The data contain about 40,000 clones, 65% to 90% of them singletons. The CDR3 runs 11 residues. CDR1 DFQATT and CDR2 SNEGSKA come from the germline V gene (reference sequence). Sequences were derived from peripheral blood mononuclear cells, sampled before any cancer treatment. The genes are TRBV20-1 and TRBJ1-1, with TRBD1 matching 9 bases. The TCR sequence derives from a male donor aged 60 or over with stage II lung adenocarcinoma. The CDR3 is CRGQGNTEAFF. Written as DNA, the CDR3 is TGCAGGGGACAGGGGAACACTGAAGCTTTCTTT.